Below, 20 T cell receptor beta chains from the same sample are listed, as sequenced in a study of blood T cell repertoires in COVID-19. Libraries were prepared by immunoSEQ multiplex PCR; TCRdb keeps only in-frame clonotypes and omits some of them. The sample holds hundreds of thousands of clones, about 87% seen once. The source material was peripheral blood. The source is a man aged 65-85 years with acute or convalescent COVID-19.

The chain recombines TRBV14 with TRBJ2-1; TRBD1 matches at 7 bases. The CDR3 totals 16 residues. The ends lost 4 bases at V and 3 bases at J; junction bases unmatched: 9. Germline lookup yields CDR1 SGHDN and CDR2 FVKESK. The CDR3 DNA follows: TGTGCCAGCAGCCCCTCCCCGACAGGGCACTACAATGAGCAGTTCTTC. Its translation: CASSPSPTGHYNEQFF. Full variable domain (rest looked up from reference TRBV14 and TRBJ2-1): EAGVTQFPSHSVIEKGQTVTLRCDPISGHDNLYWYRRVMGKEIKFLLHFVKESKQDESGMPNNRFLAERTGGTYSTLKVQPAELEDSGVYFCASSPSPTGHYNEQFFGPGTRLTVL.

The rearrangement joins TRBV5-1 to TRBJ2-5; TRBD1 matches 7 bases. The CDR3 is 15 residues long. V shed 4 bases, J shed 2 bases, and the junction held 8 bases outside the gene matches. CDR1 and CDR2 from the germline V gene are SGHRS and YFSETQ. The CDR3 bases are TGCGCCAGCAGCGCCGACAGGGCAGGACAAGAGACCCAGTACTTC. It specifies CASSADRAGQETQYF.

J is TRBJ1-2 and V is TRBV6-4; D is ambiguous. Germline CDR1 is MRHNA and CDR2 is SNTAGT. This CDR3 is built from 15 residues. Trimming removed 5 bases from V and 8 bases from J, with 21 bases in between. CDR3 residues: CASSLIGGLSEGYTF. CDR3 sequence (DNA): TGTGCCAGCAGTTTAATCGGTGGACTCTCTGAGGGCTACACCTTC.

The chain joins TRBV15 to TRBJ1-1; D gene unclear. The V end was cut by 0 bases, the J end by 6 bases, with 11 bases between. Per the germline V gene, CDR1 is LNHNV and CDR2 is YYDKDF (reference sequence). The CDR3 contains 14 residues. The CDR3 DNA reads TGTGCCACCAGCAGAGAGGGAGGGAGCGCTGAAGCTTTCTTT. Its translation is CATSREGGSAEAFF.

This rearrangement joins TRBV9 to TRBJ2-2; D might be TRBD2 (5 bases). Germline CDR1 and CDR2: SGDLS and YYNGEE. Between the trimmed V and J ends, which lost 0 bases and 8 bases, there was a span of 14 bases. CDR3 size: 15 residues. In DNA form, the CDR3 reads TGTGCCAGCAGCGTAGTAGGGAGATGGGGAGGGGAGCTGTTTTTT. Translation: CASSVVGRWGGELFF.

The chain combines TRBV7-3 with TRBJ2-1; a possible D gene is TRBD1 (6 bases). The CDR3 extends over 13 amino acids. Germline CDR1 is SGHTA and CDR2 is FQGTGA. V lost 4 bases to trimming and J lost 5 bases, with 9 bases between them. The CDR3 loop is CASSYRANNEQFF. CDR3 bases: TGTGCCAGCAGCTACAGGGCAAACAATGAGCAGTTCTTC. Variable domain in full (rest from reference TRBV7-3 and TRBJ2-1): GAGVSQTPSNKVTEKGKYVELRCDPISGHTALYWYRQSLGQGPEFLIYFQGTGAADDSGLPNDRFFAVRPEGSVSTLKIQRTERGDSAVYLCASSYRANNEQFFGPGTRLTVL.

The gene calls are TRBV5-1 and TRBJ1-2, with 7 bases that match TRBD1. The CDR3 sequence is 15 residues long. V dropped 0 bases and J dropped 7; count of bases not matched to a gene: 9. Germline V CDR1 and CDR2: SGHRS, YFSETQ. The CDR3 protein is CASSLAAGGDVGYTF. Here the CDR3 DNA reads TGCGCCAGCAGCTTGGCGGCAGGGGGAGACGTTGGCTACACCTTC.

The chain has TRBV14 and TRBJ2-4; a weak D match, TRBD2 (5 bases). Trimming took 2 bases from V and 7 from J, leaving 15 bases between them. The length of the CDR3 is 15 residues. The V gene's germline CDR1 is SGHDN and CDR2 FVKESK. The CDR3 loop is CASSQIYGEGNIQYF. The CDR3 nucleotides read TGTGCCAGCAGCCAAATTTACGGGGAAGGCAACATTCAGTACTTC.

V gene TRBV10-2 combines with J gene TRBJ2-3, with 10 bases fitting TRBD2. The CDR3 length is 16 residues. Germline values: CDR1 WSHSY, CDR2 SAAADI. J lost 1 base, V lost 5 bases, and 6 bases had no gene match. In DNA form, the CDR3 reads TGCGCCAGCAGTTCCACTAGCGGGGTGGGCACAGATACGCAGTATTTT. Encoded protein: CASSSTSGVGTDTQYF.

This chain links TRBV25-1 with TRBJ1-1; D is perhaps TRBD1 (6 bases). V lost 4 bases and J 1 base, leaving 10 bases between the germline ends. The CDR3 loop spans 14 amino acids. Germline-derived CDR1 and CDR2 are MGHDK and SYGVNS. CDR3 region: CASSGDRRNTEAFF. As DNA, the CDR3 is TGTGCCAGCAGTGGCGACAGGAGGAACACTGAAGCTTTCTTT. Using reference TRBV25-1 and TRBJ1-1 for the parts outside the CDR3, the full variable domain is EADIYQTPRYLVIGTGKKITLECSQTMGHDKMYWYQQDPGMELHLIHYSYGVNSTEKGDLSSESTVSRIRTEHFPLTLESARPSHTSQYLCASSGDRRNTEAFFGQGTRLTVV.

J is TRBJ1-2 and V is TRBV28; TRBD1 matches 8 bases. This CDR3 is built from 12 residues. Losses at the gene ends were 9 bases for V and 7 bases for J; bases not matched to a gene: 7. Germline V gives CDR1 MDHEN, CDR2 SYDVKM. In nucleotides, the CDR3 is TGTGCCAGTATTACAGGGGGATCTGGCTACACCTTC. Protein: CASITGGSGYTF.

The chain links TRBV11-2 to TRBJ2-3, with TRBD1 identical over 9 bases. Germline V lookup: CDR1 SGHAT, CDR2 FQNNGV. The trim removed 5 bases at V and 10 bases at J, leaving 10 bases unmatched. The CDR3 contains 14 residues. CDR3 sequence (DNA): TGTGCCAGCAGCCGGACAGGGGCCCTGGAAGCGCAGTATTTT. Its translation is CASSRTGALEAQYF.

This chain links TRBV11-2 with TRBJ1-6; tentative D call: TRBD1 (6 bases). The V end was cut by 3 bases, the J end by 6 bases, with 9 bases between. From germline, CDR1 is SGHAT and CDR2 FQNNGV. This CDR3 region has 14 residues. The chain's CDR3 is CASSLGQLNSPLHF. CDR3 nucleotides: TGTGCCAGCAGCTTGGGACAACTTAATTCACCCCTCCACTTT.

The chain uses TRBV18 and TRBJ2-2; TRBD1 matches at 7 bases. V lost 3 bases and J lost 3; bases outside the gene matches: 7. This CDR3 is 16 amino acids long. From germline, CDR1 is KGHSH and CDR2 LQKENI. In DNA form, the CDR3 reads TGTGCCAGCTCACCCTCAATGACAGGGTACACCGGGGAGCTGTTTTTT. Its protein is CASSPSMTGYTGELFF. Full variable domain (missing parts from reference TRBV18 and TRBJ2-2): NAGVMQNPRHLVRRRGQEARLRCSPMKGHSHVYWYRQLPEEGLKFMVYLQKENIIDESGMPKERFSAEFPKEGPSILRIQQVVRGDSAAYFCASSPSMTGYTGELFFGEGSRLTVL.

The chain employs TRBV4-3 and TRBJ1-6, with D unclear. In germline, CDR1 is LGHNA, CDR2 YSLEER. This CDR3 has 17 amino acids. Trimming removed 1 base from V and 10 bases from J, with 20 bases in between. CDR3 nucleotides: TGCGCCAGCAGCCAAGCCGTAGGACTTTCAAGTGGGTCACCCCTCCACTTT. Its translation is CASSQAVGLSSGSPLHF.

V gene TRBV3-1 (or the pseudogene TRBV3-2) combines with J gene TRBJ2-3; 7 positions match TRBD1. The germline CDR1 and CDR2 sequences are LGHDT and YNNKEL (reference sequence). Unmatched junction bases numbered 3, after V lost 3 bases and J lost 9 bases. The CDR3 is 12 amino acids. The CDR3 sequence is CASSQAGGTQYF. For the CDR3, the DNA is TGTGCCAGCAGCCAGGCAGGGGGAACGCAGTATTTT.

The V and J genes are TRBV7-8 and TRBJ2-3; 13 nucleotides match TRBD2. The CDR3 runs to 19 residues. Trimming removed 4 bases from V and 1 base from J; junction bases left unmatched: 11. Germline V lookup: CDR1 SGHVS, CDR2 FQNEAQ. CDR3: CASSSLPTSGRAGTDTQYF. Written as DNA, the CDR3 is TGTGCCAGCAGCTCTCTACCTACTAGCGGGAGGGCCGGCACAGATACGCAGTATTTT.

As to this clone: Other DNA sequences in the sample encode the same CDR3. The chain couples TRBV7-9 to TRBJ1-1, with a possible D match to TRBD1 (6 bases). V lost 1 base and J lost 2, with 8 bases in between. The germline V gene has CDR1 SEHNR and CDR2 FQNEAQ (reference sequence). This CDR3 is 14 amino acids long. The CDR3 reads CASSLGTANTEAFF. The CDR3 nucleotides are TGTGCCAGCAGCTTAGGGACAGCCAACACTGAAGCTTTCTTT.

This chain links TRBV24-1 with TRBJ2-7; tentatively, D is TRBD1 (6 bases). The CDR3 extends over 17 amino acids. Germline V gives CDR1 KGHDR, CDR2 SFDVKD. V dropped 4 bases and J dropped 1 base, with 19 bases sitting between them. CDR3 DNA sequence: TGTGCCACCAGTGACGGGGCTCCGGGACAAGGATCCTACGAGCAGTACTTC. It translates to CATSDGAPGQGSYEQYF.

V and J are TRBV3-1 (or the pseudogene TRBV3-2) and TRBJ1-1, with D unresolved. Germline CDR1 is LGHDT and CDR2 is YNNKEL (reference sequence). The CDR3 consists of 11 residues. Trimming cost V 4 bases and J 3 bases, with 3 bases left between them. The CDR3 sequence is CASSLYTEAFF. The CDR3, as DNA: TGTGCCAGCAGCCTATACACTGAAGCTTTCTTT.